The 19 T cell receptor beta chains in this list originate from one sample, sequenced in a study of blood T cell repertoires in COVID-19. Repertoires were generated with immunoSEQ multiplex PCR, while TCRdb's copy carries only in-frame clones and drops some. The sample has roughly 15,000 clones, roughly 70% seen once. The specimen was peripheral blood. The source of these receptors is a man aged 55 to 69 with acute or convalescent COVID-19.

This chain joins TRBV29-1 and TRBJ2-5; the match to TRBD1 covers 8 bases. CDR3 length equals 12 residues. Trimming took 7 bases from V and 5 from J; bases not matched to a gene: 6. Germline CDR1 SQVTM, CDR2 ANQGSEA. Here the CDR3 reads CSGSRDRETQYF. The CDR3 DNA reads TGCAGCGGTAGCCGGGACAGGGAGACCCAGTACTTC.

J is TRBJ2-7 and V is TRBV18, with TRBD1 as a possible D gene (5 bases). Trimming cost V 1 base and J 6 bases, with 13 bases left between them. The germline V gene has CDR1 KGHSH and CDR2 LQKENI. The CDR3 length is 14 residues. The CDR3 nucleotides are TGTGCCAGCTCACCACAACGGCAGGGATTCGAGCAGTACTTC. Translation gives CASSPQRQGFEQYF.

The chain has TRBV7-9 and TRBJ2-1, with 8 bases identical to TRBD1. CDR1 SEHNR and CDR2 FQNEAQ come from the germline V gene (reference sequence). The CDR3 sequence is 15 residues long. The junction had 2 bases not matched to a gene; V was cut back by 1 base and J by 3 bases. The CDR3 DNA follows: TGTGCCAGCAGCTTAGACAGGGGGGTCTACAATGAGCAGTTCTTC. This encodes CASSLDRGVYNEQFF.

This rearrangement joins TRBV6-1 to TRBJ1-2; unclear D gene. Trimming removed 3 bases at V and 8 bases at J, with 13 bases between. The CDR3 has 13 amino acids. CDR1 and CDR2 (germline): MNHNS, SASEGT. This CDR3 is CASSDQIARGYTF. Here the CDR3 DNA reads TGTGCCAGCAGTGATCAAATTGCGCGGGGCTACACCTTC.

This clone was seen only once. This chain joins TRBV12-3 or TRBV12-4 and TRBJ1-3; no clear D gene. The CDR3 contains 13 residues. V was trimmed by 3 bases and J by 3 bases, leaving 6 bases between them. CDR3 sequence reads: CASSLGSGNTIYF. For the CDR3, the DNA is TGTGCCAGCAGTTTGGGGAGTGGAAACACCATATATTTT.

This chain connects TRBV9 to TRBJ1-6; possible D gene TRBD1, 5 bases. This CDR3 has 14 amino acids. V was shortened by 6 bases and J by 7 bases, with 14 bases between the two germline ends. Germline lookup yields CDR1 SGDLS and CDR2 YYNGEE. The DNA of the CDR3 is TGTGCCAGCACCGCAGGGTTTTGGAATTCACCCCTCCACTTT. This codes for CASTAGFWNSPLHF.

In its sample, this clone ranks as medium-sized. CDR3 region: CASSLSGGALDEQFF. The CDR3 coding sequence is TGTGCCAGCAGCTTAAGCGGGGGGGCCTTGGATGAGCAGTTCTTC. V and J are TRBV7-3 and TRBJ2-1; TRBD2 agrees at 9 bases. J lost 8 bases, V lost 1 base, and 6 bases had no gene match. Germline CDR1 and CDR2: SGHTA and FQGTGA. The CDR3 has 15 residues.

The rearrangement joins TRBV24-1 to TRBJ2-3; 8 bases line up with TRBD2. The CDR3 runs 15 residues. Germline V lookup: CDR1 KGHDR, CDR2 SFDVKD. Trimming removed 3 bases from V and 3 bases from J; junction bases left unmatched: 4. The CDR3 sequence is CATSDGSGMTDTQYF. Written as DNA, the CDR3 is TGTGCCACCAGTGATGGTAGCGGGATGACAGATACGCAGTATTTT.

This clone was counted between two and nine times. The V and J genes are TRBV11-2 and TRBJ1-2; 10 bases fit TRBD1. This CDR3 has 15 amino acids. J was trimmed by 5 bases and V by 5 bases; bases with no gene match: 8. CDR1 is SGHAT and CDR2 is FQNNGV in the germline V gene. DNA for the CDR3: TGTGCCAGCAGCGGATACCGGGACAGGGGATATGGCTACACCTTC. Encoded protein: CASSGYRDRGYGYTF.

The V call is TRBV12-3 or TRBV12-4, the J call TRBJ1-5, with 8 bases fitting TRBD1. The trim removed 6 bases at V and 6 bases at J, leaving 4 bases unmatched. CDR3 size: 13 residues. The CDR3 DNA reads as TGTGCCAGCAGGACAGGGGAAGGTCAGCCCCAGCATTTT. Protein product: CASRTGEGQPQHF.

V and J are TRBV10-3 and TRBJ1-5, with TRBD1 matching over 7 bases. This CDR3 is built from 12 residues. Trimming at V came to 6 bases and at J to 11 bases, leaving 7 bases not matched to a gene. Germline V gene lookup returns CDR1 ENHRY and CDR2 SYGVKD. The CDR3 reads CAISDTGAAQHF. CDR3 DNA: TGTGCCATCAGCGACACAGGGGCGGCCCAGCATTTT.

This clone was seen a few times. The chain employs TRBV30 and TRBJ1-5; D is possibly TRBD1 (6 bases). There are 13 residues in the CDR3. Trimming removed 0 bases from V and 5 bases from J, with 8 bases in between. Germline V gene sequence: CDR1 GTSNPN, CDR2 SVGIG (reference sequence). The CDR3 region has the DNA TGTGCCTGGAGTGTGACAGGAGATCAGCCCCAGCATTTT. Translating it yields CAWSVTGDQPQHF.

This clone was counted only a few times. The chain uses TRBV30 and TRBJ1-6; 8 bases agree with TRBD1. Germline trimming cut 6 bases from V and 8 bases from J; bases unmatched to any gene: 9. Germline CDR1 GTSNPN, CDR2 SVGIG (reference sequence). This CDR3 has 14 amino acids. This chain's CDR3 is CACRGQGAYSPLHF. In DNA, the CDR3 is TGTGCCTGCAGAGGTCAGGGGGCATATTCACCCCTCCACTTT. Combining the CDR3 with reference TRBV30 and TRBJ1-6 gives the whole variable domain SQTIHQWPATLVQPVGSPLSLECTVEGTSNPNLYWYRQAAGRGLQLLFYSVGIGQISSEVPQNLSASRPQDRQFILSSKKLLLSDSGFYLCACRGQGAYSPLHFGNGTRLTVT.

J is TRBJ2-3 and V is TRBV5-1, with a tentative D call TRBD1 (5 bases). CDR3 length: 16 residues. CDR1 is SGHRS, CDR2 YFSETQ, per germline. With 7 bases removed from V and 2 bases from J, the gap between germline ends came to 20 bases. In nucleotides, the CDR3 is TGCGCCAGCGCCCCATTCCGGCCAGGGCCCACAGATACGCAGTATTTT. Amino acids: CASAPFRPGPTDTQYF.

The chain employs TRBV11-3 and TRBJ1-1; 7 bases agree with TRBD1. After removal of 5 bases from V and 6 bases from J, the junction contained 3 bases not matched to a gene. The CDR3 length is 12 residues. Germline V lookup: CDR1 SGHNT, CDR2 YENEEA. The CDR3 bases are TGTGCCAGCAGCCGTGGGACAGCTGAAGCTTTCTTT. Protein sequence: CASSRGTAEAFF.

The chain joins TRBV27 to TRBJ2-1; D gene uncertain. V lost 3 bases to trimming and J lost 4 bases, with 13 bases between them. In germline, CDR1 is MNHEY, CDR2 SMNVEV (reference sequence). This CDR3 has 15 amino acids. CDR3 bases: TGTGCCAGCAGTTTCTCGGCGGCAGATTACAATGAGCAGTTCTTC. Its translation is CASSFSAADYNEQFF.

V and J are TRBV2 and TRBJ2-4; 10 positions agree with TRBD2. The CDR3 contains 14 residues. Looked up from germline, CDR1 is SNHLY and CDR2 is FYNNEI. V shed 5 bases, J shed 8 bases, and the junction held 6 bases outside the gene matches. The CDR3 DNA follows: TGTGCCAGCAGTTTAGCGGGGGGAGACGACATTCAGTACTTC. It specifies CASSLAGGDDIQYF.

This chain connects TRBV5-6 to TRBJ1-6; D not resolved. The CDR3 is 14 residues long. The V gene lost 1 base and the J gene lost 8 bases, with 10 bases spanning the gap. Germline CDR1 reads SGHDT; CDR2 reads YYEEEE. CDR3 protein: CASSLSVFYSPLHF. For the CDR3, the DNA is TGTGCCAGCAGCTTGTCGGTGTTTTATTCACCCCTCCACTTT.

V usage is TRBV5-1 and J usage is TRBJ1-4, with 7 nucleotides matching TRBD1. The CDR3 sequence is 15 residues long. V dropped 0 bases and J dropped 8; count of bases not matched to a gene: 7. Germline lookup yields CDR1 SGHRS and CDR2 YFSETQ. The CDR3 coding sequence is TGCGCCAGCAGCTTGGATGCAGGGGGGAGAGAAAAACTGTTTTTT. It encodes CASSLDAGGREKLFF.